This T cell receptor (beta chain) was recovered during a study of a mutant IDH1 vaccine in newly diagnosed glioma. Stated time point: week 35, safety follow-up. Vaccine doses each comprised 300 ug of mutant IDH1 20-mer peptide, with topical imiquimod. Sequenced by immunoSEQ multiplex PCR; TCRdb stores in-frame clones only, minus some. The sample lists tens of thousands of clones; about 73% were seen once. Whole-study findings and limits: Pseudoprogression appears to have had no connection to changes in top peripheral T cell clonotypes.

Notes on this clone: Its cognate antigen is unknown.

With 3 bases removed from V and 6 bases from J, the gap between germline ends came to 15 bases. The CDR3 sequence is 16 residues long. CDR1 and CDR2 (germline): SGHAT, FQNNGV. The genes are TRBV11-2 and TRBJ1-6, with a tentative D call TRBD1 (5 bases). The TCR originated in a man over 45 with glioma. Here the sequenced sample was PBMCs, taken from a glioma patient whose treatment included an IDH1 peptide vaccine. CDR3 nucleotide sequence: TGTGCCAGCAGCTTCGTCTCCAGGGCCTCTAATTCACCCCTCCACTTT. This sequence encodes CASSFVSRASNSPLHF.